This record concerns one T cell receptor beta chain sequence. This CDR3 contains 15 residues. V lost 2 bases, J lost 9 bases, and 8 bases stayed unmatched. Germline assignment: CDR1 SGDLS and CDR2 YYNGEE. These data belong to a study of blood T cell repertoires in COVID-19. About the research overall: From the United States, Italy and Spain came samples of acute and convalescent COVID-19. PBMCs, B-cell-depleted T cells, or T cells were the source of the cDNA or gDNA that made up the material.

Original data processing: It was from reference gene primer amplification that nucleated cell counts were estimated. Assay used: immunoSEQ multiplex PCR; TCRdb lists only in-frame clones, some missing. V and J calls and clone size come straight from that table; D and trimming were deduced from the DNA. The table includes roughly 380,000 clones, about 87% detected once. Cohort 3 donors counted as recovered after two negative PCRs, clearance, or resolved symptoms. The source material was PBMCs or T cells enriched from blood (not recorded which). The J gene is TRBJ1-6, the V gene TRBV9; 7 bases agree with TRBD1. The sequence was collected from a man under 40 who had recovered from COVID-19. In DNA form, the CDR3 reads TGTGCCAGCAGCGTCGCGACAGGGTTCGGTTCACCCCTCCACTTT. Amino acids: CASSVATGFGSPLHF.